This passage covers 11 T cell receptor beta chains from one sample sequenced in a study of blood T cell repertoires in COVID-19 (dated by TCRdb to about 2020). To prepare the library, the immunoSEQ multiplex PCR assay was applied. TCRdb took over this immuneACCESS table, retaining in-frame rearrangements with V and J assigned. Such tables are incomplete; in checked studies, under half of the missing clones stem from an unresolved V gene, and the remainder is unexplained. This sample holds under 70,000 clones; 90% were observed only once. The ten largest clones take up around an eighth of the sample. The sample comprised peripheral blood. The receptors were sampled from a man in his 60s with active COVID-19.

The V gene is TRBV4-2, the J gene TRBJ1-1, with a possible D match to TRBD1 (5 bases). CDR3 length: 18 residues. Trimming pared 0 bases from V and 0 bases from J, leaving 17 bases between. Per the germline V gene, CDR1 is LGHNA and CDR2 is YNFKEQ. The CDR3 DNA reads TGTGCCAGCAGCCAAGAAGGCCCCCCGGGACTTATGAACACTGAAGCTTTCTTT. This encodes CASSQEGPPGLMNTEAFF.

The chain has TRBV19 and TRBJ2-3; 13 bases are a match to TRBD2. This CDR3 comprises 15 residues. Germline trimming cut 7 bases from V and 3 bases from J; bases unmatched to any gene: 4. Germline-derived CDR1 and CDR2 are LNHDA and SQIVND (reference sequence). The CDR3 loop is CASIGTSGKTDTQYF. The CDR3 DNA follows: TGTGCCAGTATCGGGACTAGCGGGAAAACAGATACGCAGTATTTT.

The CDR3 reads CASTNPRDRRYNEQFF. Written as DNA, the CDR3 is TGCGCCAGCACTAACCCCCGGGACAGGCGATACAATGAGCAGTTCTTC. This chain connects TRBV5-1 to TRBJ2-1; 8 nucleotides agree with TRBD1. The CDR3 is made up of 16 amino acids. CDR1 is SGHRS, CDR2 YFSETQ, per germline. Trimming cost V 6 bases and J 4 bases; bases outside gene matches: 12. Variable domain in full (rest from reference TRBV5-1 and TRBJ2-1): KAGVTQTPRYLIKTRGQQVTLSCSPISGHRSVSWYQQTPGQGLQFLFEYFSETQRNKGNFPGRFSGRQFSNSRSEMNVSTLELGDSALYLCASTNPRDRRYNEQFFGPGTRLTVL.

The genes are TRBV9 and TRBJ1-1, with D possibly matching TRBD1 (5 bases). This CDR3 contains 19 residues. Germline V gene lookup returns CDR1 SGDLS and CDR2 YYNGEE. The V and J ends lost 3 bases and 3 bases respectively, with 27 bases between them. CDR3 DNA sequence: TGTGCCAGCAGCGCCTCAGGGTCTGGGGCCCTGGATAAATACACTGAAGCTTTCTTT. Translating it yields CASSASGSGALDKYTEAFF.

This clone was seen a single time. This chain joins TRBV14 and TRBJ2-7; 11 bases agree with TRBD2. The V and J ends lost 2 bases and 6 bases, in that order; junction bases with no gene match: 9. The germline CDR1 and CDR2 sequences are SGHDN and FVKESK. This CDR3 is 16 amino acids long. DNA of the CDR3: TGTGCCAGCAGCCAACTTAGCGGGAGGGCCCCTGGCGAGCAGTACTTC. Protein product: CASSQLSGRAPGEQYF.

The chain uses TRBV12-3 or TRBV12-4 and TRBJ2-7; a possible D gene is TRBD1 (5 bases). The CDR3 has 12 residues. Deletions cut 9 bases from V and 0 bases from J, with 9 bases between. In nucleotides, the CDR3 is TGTGCCAGTACAGGAAGCTCCTACGAGCAGTACTTC. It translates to CASTGSSYEQYF.

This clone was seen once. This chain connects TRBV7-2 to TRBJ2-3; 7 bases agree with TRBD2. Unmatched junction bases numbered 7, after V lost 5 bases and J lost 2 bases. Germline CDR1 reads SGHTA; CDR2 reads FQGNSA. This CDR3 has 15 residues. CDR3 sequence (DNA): TGTGCCAGCAGCCTGAGCGGGGCACCCACAGATACGCAGTATTTT. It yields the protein CASSLSGAPTDTQYF.

As DNA, the CDR3 is TGTGCCAGCAGCTTAGACGACTGGGGCAGCTCCTATAATTCACCCCTCCACTTT. Amino acid sequence: CASSLDDWGSSYNSPLHF. V and J are TRBV11-2 and TRBJ1-6; D possibly corresponds to TRBD1 (5 bases). This CDR3 comprises 18 residues. The V gene lost 0 bases and the J gene lost 0 bases, with 12 bases spanning the gap. In germline, CDR1 is SGHAT, CDR2 FQNNGV.

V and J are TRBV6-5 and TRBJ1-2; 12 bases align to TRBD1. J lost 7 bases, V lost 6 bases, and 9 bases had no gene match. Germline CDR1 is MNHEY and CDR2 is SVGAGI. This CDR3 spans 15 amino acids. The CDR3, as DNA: TGTGCCAGCAGGGGGACAGGGGGCGCATTCAGTGGCTACACCTTC. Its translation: CASRGTGGAFSGYTF.

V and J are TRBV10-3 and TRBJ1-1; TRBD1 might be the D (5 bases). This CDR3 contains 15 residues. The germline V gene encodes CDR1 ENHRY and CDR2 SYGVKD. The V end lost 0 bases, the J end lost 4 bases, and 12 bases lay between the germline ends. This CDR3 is CAISESVVGATEAFF. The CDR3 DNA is TGTGCCATCAGTGAGTCAGTAGTAGGGGCCACTGAAGCTTTCTTT.

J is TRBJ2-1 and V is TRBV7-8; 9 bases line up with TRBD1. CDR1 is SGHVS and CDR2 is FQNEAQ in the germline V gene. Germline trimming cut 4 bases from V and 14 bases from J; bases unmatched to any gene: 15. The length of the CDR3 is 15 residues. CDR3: CASSSTGGPGANEFF. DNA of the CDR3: TGTGCCAGCAGCTCGACAGGGGGACCGGGGGCTAACGAGTTCTTC.